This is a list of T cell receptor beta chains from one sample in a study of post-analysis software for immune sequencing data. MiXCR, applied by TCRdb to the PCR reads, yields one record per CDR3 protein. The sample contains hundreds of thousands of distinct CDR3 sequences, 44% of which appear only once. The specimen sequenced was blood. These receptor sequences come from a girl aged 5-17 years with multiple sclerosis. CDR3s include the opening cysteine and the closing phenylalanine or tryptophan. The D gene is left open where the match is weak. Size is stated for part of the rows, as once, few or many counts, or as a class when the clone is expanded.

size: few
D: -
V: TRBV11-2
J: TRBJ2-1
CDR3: CASRPPGRAPDNEQFF
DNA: TGTGCCAGCAGACCCCCCGGCAGGGCACCCGACAATGAGCAGTTCTTC

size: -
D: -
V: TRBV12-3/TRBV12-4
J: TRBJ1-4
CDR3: CASSPLGVNNEKLFF
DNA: TGTGCCAGCAGCCCCTTGGGGGTGAATAATGAAAAACTGTTTTTT

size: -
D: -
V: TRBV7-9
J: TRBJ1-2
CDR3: CASSFPRGGQQQRGYTF
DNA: TGTGCCAGCAGCTTCCCGCGGGGAGGACAGCAACAACGAGGCTACACCTTC

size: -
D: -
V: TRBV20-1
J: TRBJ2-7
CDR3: CSASVGGGYEQYF
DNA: TGCAGTGCCTCAGTTGGGGGCGGCTACGAGCAGTACTTC

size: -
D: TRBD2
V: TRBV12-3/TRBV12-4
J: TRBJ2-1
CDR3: CASGASGRSNEQFF
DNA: TGTGCCAGCGGGGCTAGCGGGAGGTCCAATGAGCAGTTCTTC

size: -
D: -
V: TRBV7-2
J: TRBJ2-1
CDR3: CASSLTRDSYNEQFF
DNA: TGTGCCAGCAGCTTAACACGGGACTCCTACAATGAGCAGTTCTTC

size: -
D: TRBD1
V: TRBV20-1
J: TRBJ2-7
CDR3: CSARSDRDGYEQYF
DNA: TGCAGTGCTAGATCGGACAGGGACGGGTACGAGCAGTACTTC

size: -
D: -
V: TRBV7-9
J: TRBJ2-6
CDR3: CASSLGISGANVLTF
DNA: TGTGCCAGCAGCTTAGGGATCTCTGGGGCCAACGTCCTGACTTTC

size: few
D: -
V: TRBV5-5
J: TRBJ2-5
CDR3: CASSLNRDIFSETQYF
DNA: TGTGCCAGCAGCTTAAACCGGGACATTTTTTCGGAGACCCAGTACTTC

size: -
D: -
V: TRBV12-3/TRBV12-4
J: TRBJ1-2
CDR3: CASSPGPGDGYTF
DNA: TGTGCCAGCAGTCCCGGACCGGGGGATGGCTACACCTTC

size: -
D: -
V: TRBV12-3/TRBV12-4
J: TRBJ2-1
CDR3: CASRPLLAANEQFF
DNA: TGTGCCAGCAGACCTCTACTAGCCGCTAATGAGCAGTTCTTC

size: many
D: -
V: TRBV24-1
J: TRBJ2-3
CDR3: CATSDGADTQYF
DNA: TGTGCCACCAGTGATGGAGCAGATACGCAGTATTTT

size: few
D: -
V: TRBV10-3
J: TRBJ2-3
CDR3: CAIRGLENTDTQYF
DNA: TGTGCCATCAGGGGACTGGAAAACACAGATACGCAGTATTTT

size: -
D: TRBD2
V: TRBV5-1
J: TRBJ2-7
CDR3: CASSLAPTSGRVESNEQYF
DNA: TGCGCCAGCAGCTTGGCCCCGACTAGCGGGAGGGTTGAATCGAACGAGCAGTACTTC

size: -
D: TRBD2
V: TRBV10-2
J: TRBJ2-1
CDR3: CASRASGNEQFF
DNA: TGCGCCAGCAGGGCTAGCGGCAATGAGCAGTTCTTC

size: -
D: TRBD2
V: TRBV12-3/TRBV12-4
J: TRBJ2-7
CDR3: CASRLSSSGSYEQYF
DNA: TGTGCCAGCAGGTTATCCTCTAGCGGGAGCTACGAGCAGTACTTC

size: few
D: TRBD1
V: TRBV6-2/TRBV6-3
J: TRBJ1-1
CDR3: CASRGGQDSAEAFF
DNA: TGTGCCAGCCGAGGAGGACAGGATAGCGCTGAAGCTTTCTTT

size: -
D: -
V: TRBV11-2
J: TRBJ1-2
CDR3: CASSRTVGGYGYTF
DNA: TGTGCCAGCAGCCGCACCGTGGGGGGTTATGGCTACACCTTC

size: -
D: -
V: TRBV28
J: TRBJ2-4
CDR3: CASSLRGQYF
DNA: TGTGCCAGCAGTTTAAGGGGGCAGTACTTC

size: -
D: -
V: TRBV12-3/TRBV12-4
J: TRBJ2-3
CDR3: CASSGGARDMQYF
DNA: TGTGCCAGCTCTGGGGGGGCGCGGGATATGCAGTATTTT

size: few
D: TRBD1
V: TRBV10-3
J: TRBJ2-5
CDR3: CAISGGQGVETQYF
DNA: TGTGCCATCAGTGGTGGACAGGGGGTTGAGACCCAGTACTTC

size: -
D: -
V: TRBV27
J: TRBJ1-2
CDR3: CASGRIGGALGYTF
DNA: TGTGCCAGCGGTCGGATTGGGGGCGCCTTAGGCTACACCTTC

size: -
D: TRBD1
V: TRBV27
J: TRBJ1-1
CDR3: CASSPGQGSEAFF
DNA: TGTGCCAGCAGTCCCGGACAGGGGTCTGAAGCTTTCTTT

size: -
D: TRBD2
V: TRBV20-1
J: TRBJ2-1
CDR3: CSADGTSDGDNEQFF
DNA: TGCAGTGCTGACGGGACTAGCGATGGGGACAATGAGCAGTTCTTC

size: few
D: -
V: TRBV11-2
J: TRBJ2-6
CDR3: CASSLAGVSGANVLTF
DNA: TGTGCCAGCAGCTTAGCGGGAGTCTCTGGAGCCAACGTCCTGACTTTC

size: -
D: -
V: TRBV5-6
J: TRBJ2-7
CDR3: CASSNCYEQYF
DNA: TGTGCCAGCAGCAACTGCTACGAGCAGTACTTC

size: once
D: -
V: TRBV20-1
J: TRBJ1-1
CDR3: CSASRVPYSYTEAFF
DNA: TGCAGTGCTAGTAGGGTCCCTTACTCTTACACTGAAGCTTTCTTT

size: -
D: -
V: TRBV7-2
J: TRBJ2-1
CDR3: CASSLFRGGQFF
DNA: TGTGCCAGCAGCTTATTCCGGGGAGGTCAGTTCTTC

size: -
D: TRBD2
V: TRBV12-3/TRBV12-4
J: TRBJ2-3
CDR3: CASRSLLAGGFTDTQYF
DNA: TGTGCCAGCAGGAGCCTACTAGCGGGAGGATTCACAGATACGCAGTATTTT

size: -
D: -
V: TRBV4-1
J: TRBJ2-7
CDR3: CASSQGLRERDNNEQYF
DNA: TGCGCCAGCAGCCAAGGACTTAGGGAGCGGGACAACAATGAGCAGTACTTC

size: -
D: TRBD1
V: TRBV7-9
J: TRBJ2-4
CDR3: CASSRGTGVKNIQYF
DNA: TGTGCCAGCAGCCGAGGGACAGGGGTTAAAAACATTCAGTACTTC